The rows below give T cell receptor beta chains drawn from one sample of a study of cytotoxic CD8 clonotypes in ibrutinib-treated CLL. Profiled with immunoSEQ multiplex PCR; TCRdb holds only in-frame clones, not every one. This table holds about 200,000 clones, nearly 80% found once. The sample was PBMCs, taken after 12 months of ibrutinib treatment. These receptors were obtained from a human donor with chronic lymphocytic leukemia. Both conserved end residues are part of each CDR3. The D gene is left open where the match is weak. Clone size is stated in some rows and not others, as once, few, many or a class when expanded.

V	J	D	size	DNA	CDR3
TRBV6-5	TRBJ2-7	.	once	TGTGCCAGCAGTTTTGCGTTCAGCTACGAGCAGTACTTC	CASSFAFSYEQYF
TRBV5-4	TRBJ1-6	.	.	TGTGCCAGCAGCTTGGCCCCGGGTAATTCACCCCTCCACTTT	CASSLAPGNSPLHF
TRBV30	TRBJ2-5	.	.	TGTGCCTGGAGCGCCTGGACTACCATGGAGACCCAGTACTTC	CAWSAWTTMETQYF
TRBV10-3	TRBJ2-5	.	few	TGTGCCATCAGTGAGGTGGAGTCAGAGACCCAGTACTTC	CAISEVESETQYF
TRBV28	TRBJ1-1	TRBD1	.	TGTGCCAGCAGTTTATCAGGGGGAAGGCATCAAGCTTTCTTT	CASSLSGGRHQAFF
TRBV6-5	TRBJ2-5	TRBD2	.	TGTGCCAGCAGTTACGGGACTAGAGGGGAGACCCAGTACTTC	CASSYGTRGETQYF
TRBV5-1	TRBJ1-2	TRBD1	.	TGCGCCAGCAGCTTGCAACAGGGGAATGGCTACACCTTC	CASSLQQGNGYTF
TRBV9	TRBJ1-1	.	.	TGTGCCAGCAGCGTAGCTGGGGGAGGGGGAAACACTGAAGCTTTCTTT	CASSVAGGGGNTEAFF
TRBV15	TRBJ1-2	.	.	TGTGCCACCAGCAGAGATCGCGGGTTATCTGGCTACACCTTC	CATSRDRGLSGYTF
TRBV27	TRBJ1-3	.	once	TGTGCCAGCAGTTTTTCCGCTCCCAGGGGATTTGGAAACACCATATATTTT	CASSFSAPRGFGNTIYF
TRBV9	TRBJ2-7	.	once	TGTGCCAGCAGCGTTGGCAGTGCATCCTACGAGCAGTACTTC	CASSVGSASYEQYF
TRBV6-1	TRBJ2-7	.	.	TGTGCCAGCAGCCTGGGACGGACCCTGAACTACGAGCAGTACTTC	CASSLGRTLNYEQYF
TRBV14	TRBJ2-3	.	.	TGTGCCAGCAGCCAAGGAAGGTTGGGAGATACGCAGTATTTT	CASSQGRLGDTQYF
TRBV27	TRBJ1-1	TRBD1	once	TGTGCCAGCAGTTTGGGGACAGGGCAATCCCATGAAGCTTTCTTT	CASSLGTGQSHEAFF
TRBV18	TRBJ2-5	TRBD1	.	TGTGCCAGCTCGTTTGGGACAGACCCTCAAGAGACCCAGTACTTC	CASSFGTDPQETQYF
TRBV30	TRBJ1-2	.	few	TGTGCCTGGTTAGATGGCTACACCTTC	CAWLDGYTF
TRBV30	TRBJ1-6	.	.	TGTGCCTGGAGTTTTACCCTCCGGAGCTCCTATAATTCACCCCTCCACTTT	CAWSFTLRSSYNSPLHF
TRBV27	TRBJ1-2	.	.	TGTGCCAGCAGTTCATGGGACTCCCTGAAGGTCTATGGCTACACCTTC	CASSSWDSLKVYGYTF
TRBV10-2	TRBJ2-5	.	.	TGCGCCAGCAAAGACTTGGGGGAGACCCAGTACTTC	CASKDLGETQYF
TRBV19	TRBJ2-1	TRBD2	.	TGTGCCAGTAGTCCACTAGCGGGAGTTAGAAATGAGCAGTTCTTC	CASSPLAGVRNEQFF
TRBV5-1	TRBJ1-1	.	.	TGCGCCAGCAGCTTGGCCATTAACGGGAACACTGAAGCTTTCTTT	CASSLAINGNTEAFF
TRBV30	TRBJ2-7	.	.	TGTGCCTGGGGCAGGGTATACGAGCAGTACTTC	CAWGRVYEQYF
TRBV7-6	TRBJ1-1	.	.	TGTGCCAGCAGCTTATTCCAACCCCAATCTAACACTGAAGCTTTCTTT	CASSLFQPQSNTEAFF
TRBV5-6	TRBJ1-1	.	.	TGTGCCAGCAGCTTGTGGGGGGCTTGGACTGAAGCTTTCTTT	CASSLWGAWTEAFF
TRBV5-1	TRBJ2-1	TRBD2	.	TGCGCCAGCAGCTTCTACTCCGGGACTAGAAATTCCTACAATGAGCAGTTCTTC	CASSFYSGTRNSYNEQFF
TRBV2	TRBJ2-1	TRBD2	.	TGTGCCAGCAACCTACTAGCGGGAAATCCCCTTAATACCTACAATGAGCAGTTCTTC	CASNLLAGNPLNTYNEQFF
TRBV29-1	TRBJ2-3	TRBD1	.	TGCAGCGTGCTGACAGGGGGCCCGGAGGATACGCAGTATTTT	CSVLTGGPEDTQYF
TRBV7-8	TRBJ1-2	.	.	TGTGCCAGCAGCCCCGCTGAGGCGGGTTTTAACTATGGCTACACCTTC	CASSPAEAGFNYGYTF
TRBV28	TRBJ1-2	.	.	TGTGCCAGCAGTACCGGAGGAGGGGACCGTATAGTCACCTTC	CASSTGGGDRIVTF
TRBV30	TRBJ2-7	TRBD1	few	TGTGCCTGGAGTGTACGGGACAGGGACTTTGGGGAGCAGTACTTC	CAWSVRDRDFGEQYF
TRBV6-1	TRBJ2-5	.	.	TGTGCCAGCAGTGAAATTTGGGGAGAGACCCAGTACTTC	CASSEIWGETQYF
TRBV7-2	TRBJ2-7	.	.	TGTGCCAGCAGCTCCCCCCCGGACTGGGGACAGTACTTC	CASSSPPDWGQYF